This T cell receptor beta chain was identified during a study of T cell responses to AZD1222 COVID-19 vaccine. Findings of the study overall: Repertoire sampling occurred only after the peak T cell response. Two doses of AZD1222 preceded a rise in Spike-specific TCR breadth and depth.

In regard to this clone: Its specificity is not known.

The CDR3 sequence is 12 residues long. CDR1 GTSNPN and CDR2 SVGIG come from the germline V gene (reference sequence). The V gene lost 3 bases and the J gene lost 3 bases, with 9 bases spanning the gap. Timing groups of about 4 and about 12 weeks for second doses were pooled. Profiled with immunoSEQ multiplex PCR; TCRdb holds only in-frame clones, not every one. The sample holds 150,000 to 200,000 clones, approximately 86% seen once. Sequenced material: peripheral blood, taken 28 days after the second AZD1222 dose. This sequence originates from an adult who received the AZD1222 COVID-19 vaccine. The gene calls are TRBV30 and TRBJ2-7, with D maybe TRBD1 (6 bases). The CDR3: CAWRGRGYEQYF. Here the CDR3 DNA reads TGTGCCTGGAGGGGCAGGGGCTACGAGCAGTACTTC. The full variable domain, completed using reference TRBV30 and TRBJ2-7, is SQTIHQWPATLVQPVGSPLSLECTVEGTSNPNLYWYRQAAGRGLQLLFYSVGIGQISSEVPQNLSASRPQDRQFILSSKKLLLSDSGFYLCAWRGRGYEQYFGPGTRLTVT.